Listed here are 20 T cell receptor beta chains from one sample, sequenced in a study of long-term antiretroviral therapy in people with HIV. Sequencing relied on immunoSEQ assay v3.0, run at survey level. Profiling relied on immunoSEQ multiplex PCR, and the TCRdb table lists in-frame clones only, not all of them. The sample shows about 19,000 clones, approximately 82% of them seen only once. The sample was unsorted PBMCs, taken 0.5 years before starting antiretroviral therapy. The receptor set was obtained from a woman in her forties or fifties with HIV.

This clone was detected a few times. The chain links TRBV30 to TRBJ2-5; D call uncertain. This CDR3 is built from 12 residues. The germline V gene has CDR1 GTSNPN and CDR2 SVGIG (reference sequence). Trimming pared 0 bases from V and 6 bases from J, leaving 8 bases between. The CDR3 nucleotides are TGTGCCTGGAGTGTCGCCAGGCAGACCCAGTACTTC. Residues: CAWSVARQTQYF.

CDR3 protein: CASSMILYSTEAFF. CDR3 DNA sequence: TGTGCCAGCAGTATGATATTGTATTCCACTGAAGCTTTCTTT. This sequence joins TRBV27 and TRBJ1-1, with D uncertain. From germline, CDR1 is MNHEY and CDR2 SMNVEV (reference sequence). Deletions cut 5 bases from V and 4 bases from J, with 14 bases between. There are 14 residues in the CDR3.

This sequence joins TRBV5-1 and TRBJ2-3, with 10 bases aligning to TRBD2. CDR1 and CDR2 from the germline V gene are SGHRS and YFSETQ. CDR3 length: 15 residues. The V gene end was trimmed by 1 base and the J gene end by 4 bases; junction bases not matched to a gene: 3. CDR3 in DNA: TGCGCCAGCAGCTTGAGCGGGGGGGCCGCAGATACGCAGTATTTT. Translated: CASSLSGGAADTQYF. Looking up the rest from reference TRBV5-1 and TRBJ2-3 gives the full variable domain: KAGVTQTPRYLIKTRGQQVTLSCSPISGHRSVSWYQQTPGQGLQFLFEYFSETQRNKGNFPGRFSGRQFSNSRSEMNVSTLELGDSALYLCASSLSGGAADTQYFGPGTRLTVL.

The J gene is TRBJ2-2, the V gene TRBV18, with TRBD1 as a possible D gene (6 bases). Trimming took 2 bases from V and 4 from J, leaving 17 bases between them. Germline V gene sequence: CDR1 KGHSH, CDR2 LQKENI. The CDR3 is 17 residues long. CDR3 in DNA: TGTGCCAGCTCACCATTGAAGGCAGGGGTTCCCACCGGGGAGCTGTTTTTT. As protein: CASSPLKAGVPTGELFF.

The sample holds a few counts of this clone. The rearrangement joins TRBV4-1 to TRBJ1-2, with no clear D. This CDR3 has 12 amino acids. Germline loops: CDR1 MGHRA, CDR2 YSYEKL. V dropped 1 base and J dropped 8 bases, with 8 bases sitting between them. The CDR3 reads CASSQGPGGYTF. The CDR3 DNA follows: TGCGCCAGCAGCCAAGGCCCCGGAGGCTACACCTTC.

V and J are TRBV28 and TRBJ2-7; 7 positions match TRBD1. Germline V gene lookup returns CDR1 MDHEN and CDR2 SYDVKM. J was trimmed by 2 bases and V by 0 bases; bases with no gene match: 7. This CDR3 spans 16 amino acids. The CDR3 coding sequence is TGTGCCAGCAGTTTATGGCGGACAGGAGCTACCTACGAGCAGTACTTC. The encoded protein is CASSLWRTGATYEQYF. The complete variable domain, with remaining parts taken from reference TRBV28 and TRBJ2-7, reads DVKVTQSSRYLVKRTGEKVFLECVQDMDHENMFWYRQDPGLGLRLIYFSYDVKMKEKGDIPEGYSVSREKKERFSLILESASTNQTSMYLCASSLWRTGATYEQYFGPGTRLTVT.

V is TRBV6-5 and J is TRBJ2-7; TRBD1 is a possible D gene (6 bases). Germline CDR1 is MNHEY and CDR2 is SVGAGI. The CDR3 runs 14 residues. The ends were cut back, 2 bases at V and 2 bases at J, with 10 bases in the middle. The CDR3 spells CASSYGTRTYEQYF. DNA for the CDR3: TGTGCCAGCAGTTACGGGACAAGAACCTACGAGCAGTACTTC.

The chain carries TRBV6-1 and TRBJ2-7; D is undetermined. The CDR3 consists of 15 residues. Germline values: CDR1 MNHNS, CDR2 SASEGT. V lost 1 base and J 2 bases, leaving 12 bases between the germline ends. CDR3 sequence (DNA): TGTGCCAGCAGTGAAGGAATAGGGTCGGCCTACGAGCAGTACGTC. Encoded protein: CASSEGIGSAYEQYV.

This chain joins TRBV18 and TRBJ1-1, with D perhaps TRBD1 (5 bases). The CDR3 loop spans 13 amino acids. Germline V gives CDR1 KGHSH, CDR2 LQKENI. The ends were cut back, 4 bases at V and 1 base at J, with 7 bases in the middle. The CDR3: CASSLQANTEAFF. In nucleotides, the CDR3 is TGTGCCAGCTCACTACAGGCGAACACTGAAGCTTTCTTT.

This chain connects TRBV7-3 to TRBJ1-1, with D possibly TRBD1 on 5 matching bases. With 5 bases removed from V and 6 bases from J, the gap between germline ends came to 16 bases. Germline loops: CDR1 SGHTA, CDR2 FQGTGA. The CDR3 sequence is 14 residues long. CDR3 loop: CASSRDSEGSEAFF. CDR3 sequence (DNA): TGTGCCAGCAGCAGGGACTCCGAGGGGTCTGAAGCTTTCTTT.

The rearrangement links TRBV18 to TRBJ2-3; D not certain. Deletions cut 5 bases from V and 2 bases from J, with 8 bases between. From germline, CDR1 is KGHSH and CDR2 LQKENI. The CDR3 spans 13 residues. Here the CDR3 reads CASSSHSTDTQYF. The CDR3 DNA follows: TGTGCCAGCTCATCCCACTCCACAGATACGCAGTATTTT.

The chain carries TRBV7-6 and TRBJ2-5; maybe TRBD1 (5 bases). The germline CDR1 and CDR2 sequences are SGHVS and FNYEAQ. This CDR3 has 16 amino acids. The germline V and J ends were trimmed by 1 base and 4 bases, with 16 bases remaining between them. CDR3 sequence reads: CASSLESPGLRETQYF. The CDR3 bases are TGTGCCAGCAGCTTAGAGTCCCCAGGGTTAAGAGAGACCCAGTACTTC. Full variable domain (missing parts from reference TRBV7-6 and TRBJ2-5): GAGVSQSPRYKVTKRGQDVALRCDPISGHVSLYWYRQALGQGPEFLTYFNYEAQQDKSGLPNDRFSAERPEGSISTLTIQRTEQRDSAMYRCASSLESPGLRETQYFGPGTRLLVL.

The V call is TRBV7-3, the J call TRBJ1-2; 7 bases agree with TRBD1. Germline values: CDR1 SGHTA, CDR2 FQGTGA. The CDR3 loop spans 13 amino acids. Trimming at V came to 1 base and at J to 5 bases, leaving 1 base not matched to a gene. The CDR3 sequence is CASSLRQGYGYTF. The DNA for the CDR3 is TGTGCCAGCAGCTTAAGACAGGGTTATGGCTACACCTTC. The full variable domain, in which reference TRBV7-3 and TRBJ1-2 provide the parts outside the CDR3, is GAGVSQTPSNKVTEKGKYVELRCDPISGHTALYWYRQSLGQGPEFLIYFQGTGAADDSGLPNDRFFAVRPEGSVSTLKIQRTERGDSAVYLCASSLRQGYGYTFGSGTRLTVV.

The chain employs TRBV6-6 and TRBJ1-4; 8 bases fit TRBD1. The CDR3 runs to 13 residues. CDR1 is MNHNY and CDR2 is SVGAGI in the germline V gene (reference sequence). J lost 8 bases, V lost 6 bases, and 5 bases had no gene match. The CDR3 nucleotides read TGTGCCAGCAGGACAGGGGCATGGGAAAAACTGTTTTTT. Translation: CASRTGAWEKLFF.

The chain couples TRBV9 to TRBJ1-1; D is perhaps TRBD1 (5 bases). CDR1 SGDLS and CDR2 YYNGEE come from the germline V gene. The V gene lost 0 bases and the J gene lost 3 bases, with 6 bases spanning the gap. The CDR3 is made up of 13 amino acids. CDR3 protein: CASSVEGDTEAFF. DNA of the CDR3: TGTGCCAGCAGCGTAGAAGGGGACACTGAAGCTTTCTTT.

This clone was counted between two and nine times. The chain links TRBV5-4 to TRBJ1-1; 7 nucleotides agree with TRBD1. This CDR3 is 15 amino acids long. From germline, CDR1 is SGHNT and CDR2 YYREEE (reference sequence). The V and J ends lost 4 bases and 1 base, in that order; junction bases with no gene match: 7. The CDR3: CASSVRGRTNTEAFF. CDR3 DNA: TGTGCCAGCAGCGTCAGGGGGAGGACGAACACTGAAGCTTTCTTT.

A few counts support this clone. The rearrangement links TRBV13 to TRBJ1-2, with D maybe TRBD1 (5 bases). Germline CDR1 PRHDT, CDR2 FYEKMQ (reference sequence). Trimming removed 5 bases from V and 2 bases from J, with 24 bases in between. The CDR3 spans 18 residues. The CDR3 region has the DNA TGTGCCAGCAGCCTACGAATGACGCAGGGCGTTGGAAACTATGGCTACACCTTC. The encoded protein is CASSLRMTQGVGNYGYTF.

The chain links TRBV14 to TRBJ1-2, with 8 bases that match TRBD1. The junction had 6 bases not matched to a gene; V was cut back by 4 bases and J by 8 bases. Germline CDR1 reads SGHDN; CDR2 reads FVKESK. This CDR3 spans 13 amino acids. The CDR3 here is CASSPGTGLGYTF. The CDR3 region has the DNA TGTGCCAGCAGCCCCGGGACAGGCCTGGGCTACACCTTC.

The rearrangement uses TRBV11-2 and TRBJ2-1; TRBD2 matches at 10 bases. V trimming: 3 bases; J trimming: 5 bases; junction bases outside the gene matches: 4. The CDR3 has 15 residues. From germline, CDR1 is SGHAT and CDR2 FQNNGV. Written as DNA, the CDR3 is TGTGCCAGCAGCTTGGCTAGCGGGGGCGACAATGAGCAGTTCTTC. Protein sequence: CASSLASGGDNEQFF.

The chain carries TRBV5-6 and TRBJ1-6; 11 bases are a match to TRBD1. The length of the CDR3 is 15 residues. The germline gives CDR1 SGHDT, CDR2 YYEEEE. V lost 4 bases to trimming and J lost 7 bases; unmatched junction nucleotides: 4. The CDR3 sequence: CASSPGQGGNSPLHF. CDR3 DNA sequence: TGTGCCAGCAGCCCGGGACAGGGGGGAAATTCACCCCTCCACTTT.